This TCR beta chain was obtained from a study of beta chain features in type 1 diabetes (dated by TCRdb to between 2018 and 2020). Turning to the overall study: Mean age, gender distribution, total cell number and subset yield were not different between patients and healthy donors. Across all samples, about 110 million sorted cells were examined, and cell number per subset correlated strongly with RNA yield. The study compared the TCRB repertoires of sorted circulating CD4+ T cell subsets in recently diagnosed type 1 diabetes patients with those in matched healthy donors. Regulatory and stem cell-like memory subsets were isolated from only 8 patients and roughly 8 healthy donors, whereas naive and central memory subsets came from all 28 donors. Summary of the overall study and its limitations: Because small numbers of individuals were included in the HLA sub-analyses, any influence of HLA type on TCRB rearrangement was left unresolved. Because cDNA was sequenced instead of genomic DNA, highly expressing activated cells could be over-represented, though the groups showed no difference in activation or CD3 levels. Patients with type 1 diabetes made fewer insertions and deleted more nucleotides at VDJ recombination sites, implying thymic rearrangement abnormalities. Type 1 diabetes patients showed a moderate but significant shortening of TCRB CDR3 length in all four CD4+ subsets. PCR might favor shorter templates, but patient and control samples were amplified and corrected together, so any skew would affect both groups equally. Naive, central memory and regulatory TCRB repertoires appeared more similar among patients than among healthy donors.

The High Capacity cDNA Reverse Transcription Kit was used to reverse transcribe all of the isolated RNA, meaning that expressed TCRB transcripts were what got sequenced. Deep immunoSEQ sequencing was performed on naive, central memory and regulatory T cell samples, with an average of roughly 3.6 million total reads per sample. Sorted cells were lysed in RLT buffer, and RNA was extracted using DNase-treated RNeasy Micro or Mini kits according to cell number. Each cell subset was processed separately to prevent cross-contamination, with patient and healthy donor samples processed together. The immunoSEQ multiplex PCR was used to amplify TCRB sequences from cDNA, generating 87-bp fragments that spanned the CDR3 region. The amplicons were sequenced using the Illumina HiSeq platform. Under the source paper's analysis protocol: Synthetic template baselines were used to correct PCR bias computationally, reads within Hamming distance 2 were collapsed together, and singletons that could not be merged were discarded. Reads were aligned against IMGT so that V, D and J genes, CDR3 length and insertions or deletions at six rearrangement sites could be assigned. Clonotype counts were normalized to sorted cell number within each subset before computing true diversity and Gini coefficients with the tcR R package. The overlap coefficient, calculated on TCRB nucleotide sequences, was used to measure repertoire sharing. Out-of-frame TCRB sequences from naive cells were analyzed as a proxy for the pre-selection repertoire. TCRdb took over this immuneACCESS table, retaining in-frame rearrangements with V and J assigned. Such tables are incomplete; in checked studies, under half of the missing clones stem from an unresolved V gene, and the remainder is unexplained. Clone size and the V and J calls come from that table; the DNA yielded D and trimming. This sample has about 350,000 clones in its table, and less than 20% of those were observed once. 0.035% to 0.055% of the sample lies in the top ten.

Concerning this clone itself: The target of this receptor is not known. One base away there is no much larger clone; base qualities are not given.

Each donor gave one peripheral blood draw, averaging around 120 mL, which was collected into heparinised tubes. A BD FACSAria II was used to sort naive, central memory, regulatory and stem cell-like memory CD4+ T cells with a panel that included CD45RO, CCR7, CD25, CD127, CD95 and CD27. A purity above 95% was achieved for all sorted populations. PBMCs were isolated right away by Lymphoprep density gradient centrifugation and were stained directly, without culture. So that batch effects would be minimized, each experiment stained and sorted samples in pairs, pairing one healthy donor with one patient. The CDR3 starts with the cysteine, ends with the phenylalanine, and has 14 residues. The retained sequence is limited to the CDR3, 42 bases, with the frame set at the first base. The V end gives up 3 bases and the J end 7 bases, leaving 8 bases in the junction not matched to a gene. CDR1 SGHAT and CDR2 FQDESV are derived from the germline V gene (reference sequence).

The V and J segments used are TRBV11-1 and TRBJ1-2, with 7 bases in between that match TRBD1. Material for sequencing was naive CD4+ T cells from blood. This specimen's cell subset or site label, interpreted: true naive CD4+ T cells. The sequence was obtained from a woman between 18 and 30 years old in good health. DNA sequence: TGTGCCAGCAGCTTTACTCAGGGGGAAAGTGGCTACACCTTC. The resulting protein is CASSFTQGESGYTF.